This T cell receptor beta chain emerged from a study of T cells in Graves' hyperthyroidism and ophthalmopathy. The wider study: Specimen type is peripheral blood, collected at initial diagnosis prior to any treatment.

Regions amplified from RNA transcripts were the TCR beta CDR3 regions. Primed by the HTBI set, a first-round RT-PCR was run on the TCR CDR3. TCRdb reprocessed the multiplex PCR reads with MiXCR, giving one entry per CDR3 protein. Of under 250,000 distinct CDR3 sequences listed, about 24% are singletons. The study's findings and limits: Stable hyperthyroidism and ophthalmopathy were separated using 13 V-J signatures.

This clonotype was seen many times. Its antigen is undetermined. The CDR3 runs 14 residues. CDR1 SGHRS and CDR2 YFSETQ come from the germline V gene. V gave up 0 bases and J gave up 5 bases; unmatched junction bases: 5. V usage is TRBV5-1 and J usage is TRBJ2-7, with TRBD1 matching 7 bases. The source material was blood. This TCR was sampled from a woman aged 40 to 49 with Graves' ophthalmopathy. The CDR3 spells CASSLGQGSDEQYF. DNA of the CDR3: TGCGCCAGCAGCTTGGGACAGGGAAGCGACGAGCAGTACTTC.